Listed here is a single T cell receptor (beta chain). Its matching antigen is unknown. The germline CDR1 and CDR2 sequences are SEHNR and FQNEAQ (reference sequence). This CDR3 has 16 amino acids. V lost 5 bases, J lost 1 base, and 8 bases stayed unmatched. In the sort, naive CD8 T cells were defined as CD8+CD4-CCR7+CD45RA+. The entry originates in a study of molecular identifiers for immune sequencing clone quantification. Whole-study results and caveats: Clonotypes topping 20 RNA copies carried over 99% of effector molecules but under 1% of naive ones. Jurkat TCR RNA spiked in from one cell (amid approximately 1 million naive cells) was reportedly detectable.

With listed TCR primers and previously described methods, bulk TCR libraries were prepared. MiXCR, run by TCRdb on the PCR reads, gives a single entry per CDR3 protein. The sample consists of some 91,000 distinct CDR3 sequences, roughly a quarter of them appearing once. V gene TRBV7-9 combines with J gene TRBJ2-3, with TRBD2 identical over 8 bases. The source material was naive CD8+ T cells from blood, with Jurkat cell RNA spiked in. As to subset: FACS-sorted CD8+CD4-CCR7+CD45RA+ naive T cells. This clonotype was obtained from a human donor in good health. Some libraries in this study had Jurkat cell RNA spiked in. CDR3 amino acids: CASSLPGSGGTDTQYF. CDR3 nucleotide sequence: TGTGCCAGCAGCCTCCCGGGTAGCGGGGGCACAGATACGCAGTATTTT.